The next 9 T cell receptor beta chains were all read from a single sample in a study of cytomegalovirus exposure and HLA in healthy donors. With 60 Vbeta and 13 Jbeta primers, the PCR was carried out. Profiled with immunoSEQ multiplex PCR; TCRdb holds only in-frame clones, not every one. The sample yields 95,000 to 130,000 clones, approximately 9.4% seen once. Sequencing was performed on PBMCs. The receptors stem from a man younger than 45 in good health and CMV-seronegative.

The CDR3 DNA follows: TGCGCCAGCAGTGCCGGGACAGGGGTTTACAATGAGCAGTTCTTC. It translates to CASSAGTGVYNEQFF. The chain joins TRBV10-1 to TRBJ2-1, with 10 bases identical to TRBD1. With V trimmed by 4 bases and J by 4 bases, 4 bases remained unmatched. Germline CDR1 WNHNN, CDR2 SYGVQD (reference sequence). The CDR3 extends over 15 amino acids.

This rearrangement joins TRBV27 to TRBJ2-3; TRBD1 might be the D (6 bases). Germline CDR1 MNHEY, CDR2 SMNVEV (reference sequence). Trimming removed 4 bases at V and 2 bases at J, with 13 bases between. The CDR3 runs 15 residues. The CDR3 spells CASSSQQGPTDTQYF. The CDR3 region has the DNA TGTGCCAGCAGTTCCCAACAGGGCCCCACAGATACGCAGTATTTT.

The chain employs TRBV2 and TRBJ1-4; D not certain. From germline, CDR1 is SNHLY and CDR2 FYNNEI. The CDR3 consists of 13 residues. V dropped 1 base and J dropped 8 bases, with 8 bases sitting between them. Here the CDR3 reads CASSEDVREKLFF. The CDR3 coding sequence is TGTGCCAGCAGTGAAGATGTGAGGGAAAAACTGTTTTTT. The variable domain in full, completed from reference TRBV2 and TRBJ1-4, reads EPEVTQTPSHQVTQMGQEVILRCVPISNHLYFYWYRQILGQKVEFLVSFYNNEISEKSEIFDDQFSVERPDGSNFTLKIRSTKLEDSAMYFCASSEDVREKLFFGSGTQLSVL.

This clone turned up a few times. The chain employs TRBV5-8 and TRBJ1-6, with a possible D match to TRBD1 (5 bases). Germline V gene data show CDR1 as SGHTS and CDR2 as YDEGEE. CDR3 size: 15 residues. Between the trimmed V and J ends, which lost 7 bases and 5 bases, there was a span of 16 bases. CDR3 in DNA: TGTGCCAGCGCTAGGTCGGGGGAGGATAATTCACCCCTCCACTTT. It is translated as CASARSGEDNSPLHF.

This sequence joins TRBV7-2 and TRBJ2-7, with 14 bases aligning to TRBD2. CDR3 length: 15 amino acids. J was trimmed by 4 bases and V by 1 base; bases with no gene match: 0. Germline CDR1 reads SGHTA; CDR2 reads FQGNSA. CDR3 loop: CASSLGTSGGYEQYF. For the CDR3, the DNA is TGTGCCAGCAGCTTAGGGACTAGCGGGGGGTACGAGCAGTACTTC.

This clone was found a few times. The gene calls are TRBV5-1 and TRBJ2-7; TRBD1 is a possible D gene (6 bases). Trimming took off 4 bases at V and 0 bases at J, with 20 bases between the two ends. This CDR3 spans 17 amino acids. CDR1 and CDR2 (germline): SGHRS, YFSETQ. CDR3 in DNA: TGCGCCAGCAGCCGACGCCCCGTGGGGGCCTTCTCCTACGAGCAGTACTTC. This codes for CASSRRPVGAFSYEQYF.

This clone was found a few times. V and J are TRBV18 and TRBJ1-5, with TRBD1 matching over 9 bases. V trimming: 6 bases; J trimming: 5 bases; junction bases outside the gene matches: 5. The CDR3 runs to 14 residues. The germline CDR1 and CDR2 sequences are KGHSH and LQKENI. The CDR3 spells CASSRQGEDQPQHF. The CDR3 DNA reads TGTGCCAGCTCCCGACAGGGGGAGGATCAGCCCCAGCATTTT.

This clone was seen a few times. J is TRBJ2-1 and V is TRBV7-9, with D possibly being TRBD2 (6 bases). Germline V gene data show CDR1 as SEHNR and CDR2 as FQNEAQ (reference sequence). The CDR3 extends over 15 amino acids. Trimming took 5 bases from V and 4 from J, leaving 15 bases between them. The CDR3 DNA reads as TGTGCCAGCAGCCCGACGGGACTCTCTTACAATGAGCAGTTCTTC. This gives the protein CASSPTGLSYNEQFF.

This clone was seen a few times. DNA for the CDR3: TGTGCCTGGACTCGGGGGAACCAGCCCCAGCATTTT. Amino acids: CAWTRGNQPQHF. V and J are TRBV30 and TRBJ1-5, with D perhaps matching TRBD1 (5 bases). From germline, CDR1 is GTSNPN and CDR2 SVGIG (reference sequence). With 4 bases removed from V and 7 bases from J, the gap between germline ends came to 11 bases. The length of the CDR3 is 12 residues.